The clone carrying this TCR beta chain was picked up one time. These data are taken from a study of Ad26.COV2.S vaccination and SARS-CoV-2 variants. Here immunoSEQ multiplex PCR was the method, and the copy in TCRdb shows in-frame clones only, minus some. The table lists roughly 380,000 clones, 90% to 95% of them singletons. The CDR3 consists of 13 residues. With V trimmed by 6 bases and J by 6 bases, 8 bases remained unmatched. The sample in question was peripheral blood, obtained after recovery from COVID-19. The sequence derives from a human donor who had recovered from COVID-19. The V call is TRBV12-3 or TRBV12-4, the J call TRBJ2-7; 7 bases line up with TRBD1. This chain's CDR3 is CASRPRDRREQYF. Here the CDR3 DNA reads TGTGCCAGCAGACCCCGGGACAGACGCGAGCAGTACTTC.